The rows below give T cell receptor beta chains drawn from one sample of a study of T cell responses to AZD1222 COVID-19 vaccine. Using immunoSEQ multiplex PCR, the repertoire was profiled, and TCRdb retains in-frame clones only, with some absent. The sample carries approximately 140,000 clones, approximately 87% recorded once. This sample comprised peripheral blood, obtained 28 days after the second AZD1222 dose. The receptors were sampled from an adult who received the AZD1222 COVID-19 vaccine. The CDR3 runs from the conserved cysteine through the conserved F or W. A D gene is named only where the DNA matches it firmly. Clone size is shown for a subset of rows, as once, few, many or a class of expanded clone.

j_gene	d_gene	abundance	v_gene	CDR3aa	CDR3nt
TRBJ2-1	-	-	TRBV7-9	CASSRSGEVNEQFF	TGTGCCAGCTCCCGGTCAGGGGAGGTGAATGAGCAGTTCTTC
TRBJ2-3	-	-	TRBV5-4	CASSLAGRSSTDTQYF	TGTGCCAGCAGCTTGGCCGGCAGAAGTAGCACAGATACGCAGTATTTT
TRBJ1-5	TRBD1	-	TRBV29-1	CSVGTGNNQPQHF	TGCAGCGTGGGGACAGGGAACAATCAGCCCCAGCATTTT
TRBJ1-2	-	-	TRBV5-4	CASSFLDHDYGYTF	TGTGCCAGCAGCTTTTTGGACCACGACTATGGCTACACCTTC
TRBJ2-3	TRBD2	-	TRBV9	CASSVTSGASSTDTQYF	TGTGCCAGCAGCGTAACTAGCGGGGCTTCTAGCACAGATACGCAGTATTTT
TRBJ1-2	-	-	TRBV5-1	CASSLGGRNYGYTF	TGCGCCAGCAGCTTGGGGGGCCGAAACTATGGCTACACCTTC
TRBJ2-4	TRBD1	-	TRBV6-2/TRBV6-3	CASSRQGVLSNFQYF	TGTGCCAGCAGCCGACAGGGCGTCCTGTCGAACTTTCAGTACTTC
TRBJ1-1	-	-	TRBV6-5	CASSYAGPKIAFF	TGTGCCAGCAGTTACGCTGGACCTAAGATAGCTTTCTTT
TRBJ2-7	TRBD1	-	TRBV7-9	CASSLGQGMPEQYF	TGTGCCAGCAGCTTAGGACAGGGGATGCCCGAGCAGTACTTC
TRBJ1-6	TRBD1	-	TRBV5-1	CASSATGTGSSPLHF	TGCGCCAGCAGCGCCACCGGGACAGGGTCTTCACCCCTCCACTTT
TRBJ1-5	TRBD1	once	TRBV7-2	CASSPGTGEPQHF	TGTGCCAGCAGCCCCGGGACAGGGGAACCCCAGCATTTT
TRBJ2-2	TRBD1	-	TRBV2	CASRRTGAGELFF	TGTGCCAGCAGGAGGACAGGGGCCGGGGAGCTGTTTTTT
TRBJ1-1	-	-	TRBV30	CAWKGTGSNTEAFF	TGTGCCTGGAAAGGGACGGGATCGAACACTGAAGCTTTCTTT
TRBJ1-4	-	-	TRBV10-3	CAISESKGDGEKLFF	TGTGCCATCAGTGAGTCGAAGGGGGACGGGGAAAAACTGTTTTTT
TRBJ2-5	-	-	TRBV28	CASSFRSGFGETQYF	TGTGCCAGCAGTTTTCGATCAGGGTTTGGAGAGACCCAGTACTTC
TRBJ2-1	TRBD2	-	TRBV12-5	CASGSYGVAGAGEQFF	TGTGCTAGTGGTTCGTATGGAGTAGCGGGAGCCGGTGAGCAGTTCTTC
TRBJ1-3	-	-	TRBV6-5	CASSGPGPGNTIYF	TGTGCCAGCTCGGGGCCCGGCCCTGGAAACACCATATATTTT
TRBJ2-1	-	many	TRBV19	CAAGGGGFNEQFF	TGTGCCGCAGGGGGGGGCGGGTTCAATGAGCAGTTCTTC
TRBJ1-1	-	once	TRBV3-1/TRBV3-2	CASSQGYGGTEAFF	TGTGCCAGCAGCCAGGGTTACGGAGGCACTGAAGCTTTCTTT
TRBJ2-5	-	-	TRBV5-1	CASSLGAGGETQYF	TGCGCCAGCAGCTTGGGGGCAGGTGGAGAGACCCAGTACTTC
TRBJ1-1	-	-	TRBV25-1	CASSEIGTVNTEAFF	TGTGCCAGCAGTGAAATTGGGACGGTGAACACTGAAGCTTTCTTT